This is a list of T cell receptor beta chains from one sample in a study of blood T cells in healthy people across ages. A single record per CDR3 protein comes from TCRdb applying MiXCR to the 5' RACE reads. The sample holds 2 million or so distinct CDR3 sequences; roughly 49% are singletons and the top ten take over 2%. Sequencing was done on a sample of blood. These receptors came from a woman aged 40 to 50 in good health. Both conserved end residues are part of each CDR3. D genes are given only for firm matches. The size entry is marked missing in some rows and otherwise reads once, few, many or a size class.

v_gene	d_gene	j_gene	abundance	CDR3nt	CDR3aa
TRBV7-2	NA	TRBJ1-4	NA	TGTGCCAGCAGCCATGTAAGGGGAACTAATGAAAAACTGTTTTTT	CASSHVRGTNEKLFF
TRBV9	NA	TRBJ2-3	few	TGTGCCAGCAGCAGACCGACAGGGAGGACAGATACGCAGTATTTT	CASSRPTGRTDTQYF
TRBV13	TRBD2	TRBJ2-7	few	TGTGCCAGCAGCCCGGCGACTAGCGGGGACGAGCAGTACTTC	CASSPATSGDEQYF
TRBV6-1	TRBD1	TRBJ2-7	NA	TGTGCCAGCACGGGCGACAGGGGGCTGAGCGAGCAGTACTTC	CASTGDRGLSEQYF
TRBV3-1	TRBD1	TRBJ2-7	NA	TGTGCCAGCAGCCGTAGCAGGGGGCCGAGCTCCTACAATGAGCAGTACTTC	CASSRSRGPSSYNEQYF
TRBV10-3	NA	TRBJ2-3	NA	TGTGCCGCTGCAGGGAGCACAGATACGCAGTATTTT	CAAAGSTDTQYF
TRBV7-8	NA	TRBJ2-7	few	TGTGCCAGCAGCTCGTGGGTGACCGAACACGAGCAGTACTTC	CASSSWVTEHEQYF
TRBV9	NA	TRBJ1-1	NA	TGTGCCAGCAGCGCCGTGACCGGGGGGGGGACTGAAGCTTTCTTT	CASSAVTGGGTEAFF
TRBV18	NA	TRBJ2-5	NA	TGTGCCAGCTCACCACTGTTTTCTCCGGGGAAAGCACAAGAGACCCAGTACTTC	CASSPLFSPGKAQETQYF
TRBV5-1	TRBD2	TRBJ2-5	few	TGCGCCAGCAGCTTCGCGGGACTAGGCCAAGAGACCCAGTACTTC	CASSFAGLGQETQYF
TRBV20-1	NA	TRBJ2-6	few	TGCAGTGCTAGTGCCTACTCTGGGGCCAACGTCCTGACTTTC	CSASAYSGANVLTF
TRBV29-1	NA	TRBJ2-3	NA	TGCAGCGTTGACCAGACAGGGACTAGCACAGATACGCAGTATTTT	CSVDQTGTSTDTQYF
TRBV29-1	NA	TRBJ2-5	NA	TGCAGCGTTCTGGGGAATGAGCAGTACTTC	CSVLGNEQYF
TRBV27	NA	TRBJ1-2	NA	TGTGCCAGCAGTTCGACAGGTGGGACCTATGGCTACACCTTC	CASSSTGGTYGYTF